This TCR beta chain was identified in a study of blood T cell repertoires in COVID-19. Study at large: Samples of COVID-19 (acute and convalescent) were obtained from the United States, Italy and Spain.

The germline V gene encodes CDR1 MNHEY and CDR2 SMNVEV (reference sequence). The CDR3 runs to 15 residues. V dropped 3 bases and J dropped 8 bases, with 14 bases sitting between them. Per the original data handling: Amplification of reference gene primers was used by the study to estimate nucleated cell counts. Generated by immunoSEQ multiplex PCR, the TCRdb table keeps only in-frame clones and is missing some. V and J calls plus clone size are reproduced from that table; the DNA served to infer D and trimming. This table has over 150,000 clones, 76% appearing once. V gene TRBV27 combines with J gene TRBJ1-6, with D tentatively TRBD1 (5 bases). Sequencing was carried out using peripheral blood. This sequence was found in a woman of 80 years or more with acute or convalescent COVID-19. The CDR3 DNA is TGTGCCAGCAGTTTCTTAGCCTCGGGGGATTCACCCCTCCACTTT. As protein: CASSFLASGDSPLHF.